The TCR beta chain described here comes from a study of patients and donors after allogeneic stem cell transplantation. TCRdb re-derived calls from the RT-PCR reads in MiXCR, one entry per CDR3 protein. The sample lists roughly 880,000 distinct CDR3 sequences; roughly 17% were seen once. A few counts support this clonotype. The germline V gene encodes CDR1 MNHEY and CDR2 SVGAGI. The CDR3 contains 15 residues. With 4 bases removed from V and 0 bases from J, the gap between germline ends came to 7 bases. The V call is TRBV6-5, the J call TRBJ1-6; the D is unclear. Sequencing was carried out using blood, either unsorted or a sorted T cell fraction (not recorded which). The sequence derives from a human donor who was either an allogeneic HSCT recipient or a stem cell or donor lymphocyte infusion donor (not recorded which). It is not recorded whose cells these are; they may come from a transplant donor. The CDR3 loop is CASSSPVSYNSPLHF. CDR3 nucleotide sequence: TGTGCCAGCAGTTCCCCCGTCTCCTATAATTCACCCCTCCACTTT.